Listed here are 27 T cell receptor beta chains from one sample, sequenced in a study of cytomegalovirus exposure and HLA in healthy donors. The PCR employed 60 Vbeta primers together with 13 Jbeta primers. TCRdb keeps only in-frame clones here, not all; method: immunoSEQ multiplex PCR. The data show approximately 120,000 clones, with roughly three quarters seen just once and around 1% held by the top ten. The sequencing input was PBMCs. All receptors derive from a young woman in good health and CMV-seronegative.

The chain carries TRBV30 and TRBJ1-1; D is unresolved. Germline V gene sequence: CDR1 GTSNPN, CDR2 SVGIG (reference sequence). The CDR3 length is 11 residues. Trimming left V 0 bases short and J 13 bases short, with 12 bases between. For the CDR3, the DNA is TGTGCCTGGAGTGTACATCCTCCCGTTTTCTTT. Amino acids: CAWSVHPPVFF.

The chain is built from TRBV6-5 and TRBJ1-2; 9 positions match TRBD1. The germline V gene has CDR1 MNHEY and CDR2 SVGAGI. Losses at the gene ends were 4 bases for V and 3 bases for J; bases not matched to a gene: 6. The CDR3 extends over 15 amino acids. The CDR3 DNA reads TGTGCCAGCAGTTCCCCCAGGACAGGGGACTATGGCTACACCTTC. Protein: CASSSPRTGDYGYTF.

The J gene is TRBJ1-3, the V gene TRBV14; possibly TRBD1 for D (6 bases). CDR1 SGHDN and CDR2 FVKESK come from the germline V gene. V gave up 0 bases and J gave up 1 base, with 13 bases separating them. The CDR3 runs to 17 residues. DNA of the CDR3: TGTGCCAGCAGCCAAGAAATAGGGGGATGGTCTGGAAACACCATATATTTT. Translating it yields CASSQEIGGWSGNTIYF. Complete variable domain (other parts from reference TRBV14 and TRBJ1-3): EAGVTQFPSHSVIEKGQTVTLRCDPISGHDNLYWYRRVMGKEIKFLLHFVKESKQDESGMPNNRFLAERTGGTYSTLKVQPAELEDSGVYFCASSQEIGGWSGNTIYFGEGSWLTVV.

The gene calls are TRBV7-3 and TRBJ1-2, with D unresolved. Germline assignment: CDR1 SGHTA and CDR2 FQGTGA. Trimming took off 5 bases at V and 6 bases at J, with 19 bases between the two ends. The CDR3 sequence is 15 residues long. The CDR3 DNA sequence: TGTGCCAGCAGCGACGCCACGGGAGTACGAGATGGCTACACCTTC. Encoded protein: CASSDATGVRDGYTF.

The CDR3 DNA reads as TGTGCCTGGAGGGCCCGGCCGGGGTCCGCTAACTATGGCTACACCTTC. It encodes CAWRARPGSANYGYTF. The gene calls are TRBV30 and TRBJ1-2; no definite D call. Germline V gene sequence: CDR1 GTSNPN, CDR2 SVGIG (reference sequence). This CDR3 is built from 16 residues. V was cut by 3 bases and J by 0 bases, with 17 bases left in between.

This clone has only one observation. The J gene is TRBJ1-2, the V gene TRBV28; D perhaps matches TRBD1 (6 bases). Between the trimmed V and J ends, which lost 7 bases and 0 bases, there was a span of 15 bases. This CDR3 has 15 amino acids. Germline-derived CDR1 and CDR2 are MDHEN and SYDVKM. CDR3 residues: CASTNYRETNYGYTF. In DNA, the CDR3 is TGTGCCAGCACCAATTACAGGGAAACTAACTATGGCTACACCTTC.

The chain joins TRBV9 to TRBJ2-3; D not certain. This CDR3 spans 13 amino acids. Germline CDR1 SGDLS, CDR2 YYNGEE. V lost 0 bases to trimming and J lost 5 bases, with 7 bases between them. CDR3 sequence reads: CASSVGTVDTQYF. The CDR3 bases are TGTGCCAGCAGCGTAGGTACAGTAGATACGCAGTATTTT.

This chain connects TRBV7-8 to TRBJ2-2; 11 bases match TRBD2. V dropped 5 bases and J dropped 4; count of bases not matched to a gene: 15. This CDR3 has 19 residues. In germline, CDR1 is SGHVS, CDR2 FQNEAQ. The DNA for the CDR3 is TGTGCCAGCAGCGTAAGGGAACCGGGACTAGCGGTTCGCACCGGGGAGCTGTTTTTT. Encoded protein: CASSVREPGLAVRTGELFF.

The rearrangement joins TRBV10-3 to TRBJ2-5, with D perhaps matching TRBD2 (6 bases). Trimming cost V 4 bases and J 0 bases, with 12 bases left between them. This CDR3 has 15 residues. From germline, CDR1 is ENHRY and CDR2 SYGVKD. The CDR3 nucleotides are TGTGCCATCAGTGTGGGGGGACCGTACCAAGAGACCCAGTACTTC. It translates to CAISVGGPYQETQYF.

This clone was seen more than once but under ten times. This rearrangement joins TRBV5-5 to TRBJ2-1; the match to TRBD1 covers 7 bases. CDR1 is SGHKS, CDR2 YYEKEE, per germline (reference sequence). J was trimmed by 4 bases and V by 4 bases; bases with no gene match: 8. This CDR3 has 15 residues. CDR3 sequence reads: CASSPGQISYNEQFF. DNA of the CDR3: TGTGCCAGCAGCCCGGGACAGATATCATACAATGAGCAGTTCTTC.

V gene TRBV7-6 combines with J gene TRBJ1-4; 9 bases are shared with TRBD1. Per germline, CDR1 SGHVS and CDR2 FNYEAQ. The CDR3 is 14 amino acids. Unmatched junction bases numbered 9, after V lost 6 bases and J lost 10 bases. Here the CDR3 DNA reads TGTGCCAGCAGTTCAACAGGGGGCCGAGGAAAACTGTTTTTT. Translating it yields CASSSTGGRGKLFF. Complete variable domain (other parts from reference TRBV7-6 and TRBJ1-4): GAGVSQSPRYKVTKRGQDVALRCDPISGHVSLYWYRQALGQGPEFLTYFNYEAQQDKSGLPNDRFSAERPEGSISTLTIQRTEQRDSAMYRCASSSTGGRGKLFFGSGTQLSVL.

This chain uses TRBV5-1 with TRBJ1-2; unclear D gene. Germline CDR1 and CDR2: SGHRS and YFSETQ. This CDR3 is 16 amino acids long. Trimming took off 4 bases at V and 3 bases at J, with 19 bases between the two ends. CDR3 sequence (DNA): TGCGCCAGCAGCCCTAGGGAGGGAGATTTCTACTATGGCTACACCTTC. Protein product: CASSPREGDFYYGYTF.

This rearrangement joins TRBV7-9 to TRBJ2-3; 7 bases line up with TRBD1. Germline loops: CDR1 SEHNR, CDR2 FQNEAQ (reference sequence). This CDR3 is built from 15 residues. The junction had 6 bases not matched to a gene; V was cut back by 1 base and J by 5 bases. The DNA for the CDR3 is TGTGCCAGCAGCTTAGGGTCGACAGGGCAAGATACGCAGTATTTT. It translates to CASSLGSTGQDTQYF.

CDR3 nucleotides: TGTGCCAGCAGCCCGAGGGGGTACGAGCAGTACTTC. As protein: CASSPRGYEQYF. The chain is built from TRBV6-1 and TRBJ2-7; D might be TRBD1 (6 bases). V was clipped by 6 bases and J by 4 bases, with 10 bases between them. This CDR3 has 12 residues. Germline V gives CDR1 MNHNS, CDR2 SASEGT.

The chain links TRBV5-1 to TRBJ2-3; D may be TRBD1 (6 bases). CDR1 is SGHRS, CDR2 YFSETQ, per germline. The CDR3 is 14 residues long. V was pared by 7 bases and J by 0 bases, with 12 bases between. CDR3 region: CASYRGQSTDTQYF. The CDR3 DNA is TGCGCCAGCTACCGCGGACAGAGCACAGATACGCAGTATTTT.

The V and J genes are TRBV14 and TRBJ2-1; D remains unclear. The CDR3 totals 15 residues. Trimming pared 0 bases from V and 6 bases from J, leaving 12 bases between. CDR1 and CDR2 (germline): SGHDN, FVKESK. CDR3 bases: TGTGCCAGCAGCCAAGATACGAGGCCTTCCAATGAGCAGTTCTTC. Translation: CASSQDTRPSNEQFF. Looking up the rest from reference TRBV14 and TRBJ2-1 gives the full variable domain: EAGVTQFPSHSVIEKGQTVTLRCDPISGHDNLYWYRRVMGKEIKFLLHFVKESKQDESGMPNNRFLAERTGGTYSTLKVQPAELEDSGVYFCASSQDTRPSNEQFFGPGTRLTVL.

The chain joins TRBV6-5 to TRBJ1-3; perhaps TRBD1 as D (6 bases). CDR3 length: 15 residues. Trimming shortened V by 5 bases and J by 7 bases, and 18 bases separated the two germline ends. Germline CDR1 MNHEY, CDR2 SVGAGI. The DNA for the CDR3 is TGTGCCAGCAGTACATCACAGGGAGCATGGAACACCATATATTTT. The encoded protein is CASSTSQGAWNTIYF.

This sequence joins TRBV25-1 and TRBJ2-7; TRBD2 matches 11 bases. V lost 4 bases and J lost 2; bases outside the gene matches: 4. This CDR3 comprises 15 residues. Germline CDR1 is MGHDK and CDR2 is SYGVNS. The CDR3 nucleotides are TGTGCCAGCAGTGCTCCGGGACTAGCGGCCTACGAGCAGTACTTC. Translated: CASSAPGLAAYEQYF.

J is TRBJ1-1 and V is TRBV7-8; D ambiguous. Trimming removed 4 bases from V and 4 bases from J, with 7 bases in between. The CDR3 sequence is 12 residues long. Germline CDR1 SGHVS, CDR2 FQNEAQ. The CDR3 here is CASSSSGTEAFF. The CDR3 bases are TGTGCCAGCAGCTCAAGCGGCACTGAAGCTTTCTTT.

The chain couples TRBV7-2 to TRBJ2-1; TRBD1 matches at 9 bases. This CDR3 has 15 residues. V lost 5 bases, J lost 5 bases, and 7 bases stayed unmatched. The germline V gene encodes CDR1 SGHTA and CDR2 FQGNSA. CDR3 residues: CASSRTGDFHNEQFF. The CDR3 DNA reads TGTGCCAGCAGCCGGACAGGGGATTTTCACAATGAGCAGTTCTTC.

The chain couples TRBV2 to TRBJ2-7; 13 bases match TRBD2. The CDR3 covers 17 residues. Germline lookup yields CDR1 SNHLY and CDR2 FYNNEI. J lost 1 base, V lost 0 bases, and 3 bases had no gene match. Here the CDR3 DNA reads TGTGCCAGCAGTGAAGCGGAGGGACTAGCGGGATCCTACGAGCAGTACTTC. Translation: CASSEAEGLAGSYEQYF.

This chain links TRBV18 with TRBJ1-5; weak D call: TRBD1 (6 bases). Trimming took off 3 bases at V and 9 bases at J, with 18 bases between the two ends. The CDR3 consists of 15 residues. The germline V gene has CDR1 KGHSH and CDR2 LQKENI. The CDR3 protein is CASSPGGGRRGPQHF. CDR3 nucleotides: TGTGCCAGCTCACCCGGGGGGGGCCGTCGAGGGCCCCAGCATTTT.

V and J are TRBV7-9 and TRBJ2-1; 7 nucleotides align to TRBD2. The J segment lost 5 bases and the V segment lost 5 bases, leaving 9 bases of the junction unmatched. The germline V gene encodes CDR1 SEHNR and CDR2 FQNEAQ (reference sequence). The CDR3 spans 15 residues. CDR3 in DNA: TGTGCCAGCAGCCAATCGGCTAGCGGTAACAATGAGCAGTTCTTC. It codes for CASSQSASGNNEQFF.

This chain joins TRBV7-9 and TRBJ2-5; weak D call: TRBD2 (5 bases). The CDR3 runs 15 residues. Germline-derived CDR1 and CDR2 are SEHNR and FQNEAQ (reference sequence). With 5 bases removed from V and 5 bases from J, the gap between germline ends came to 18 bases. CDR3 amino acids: CASSLRTAQGETQYF. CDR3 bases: TGTGCCAGCAGCCTAAGGACTGCCCAAGGGGAGACCCAGTACTTC.

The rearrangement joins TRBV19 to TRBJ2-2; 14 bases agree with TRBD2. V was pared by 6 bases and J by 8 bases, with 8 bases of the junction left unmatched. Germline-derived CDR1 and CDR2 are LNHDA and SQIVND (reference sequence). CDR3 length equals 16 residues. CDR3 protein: CASSRGTSGSRGELFF. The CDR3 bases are TGTGCCAGTAGCCGCGGGACTAGCGGGAGTCGTGGGGAGCTGTTTTTT.

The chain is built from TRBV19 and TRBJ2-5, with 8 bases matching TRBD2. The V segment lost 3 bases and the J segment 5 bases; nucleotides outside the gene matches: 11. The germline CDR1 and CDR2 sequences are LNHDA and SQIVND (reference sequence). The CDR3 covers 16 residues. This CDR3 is CASSMGAQRETETQYF. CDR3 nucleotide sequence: TGTGCCAGTAGTATGGGGGCCCAGCGGGAGACCGAGACCCAGTACTTC.

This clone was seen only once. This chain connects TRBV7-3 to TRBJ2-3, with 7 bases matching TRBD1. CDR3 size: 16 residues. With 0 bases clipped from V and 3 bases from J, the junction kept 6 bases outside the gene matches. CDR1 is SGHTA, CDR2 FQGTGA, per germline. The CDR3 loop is CASSLTVGRGTDTQYF. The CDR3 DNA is TGTGCCAGCAGCTTAACTGTGGGCAGGGGGACAGATACGCAGTATTTT.